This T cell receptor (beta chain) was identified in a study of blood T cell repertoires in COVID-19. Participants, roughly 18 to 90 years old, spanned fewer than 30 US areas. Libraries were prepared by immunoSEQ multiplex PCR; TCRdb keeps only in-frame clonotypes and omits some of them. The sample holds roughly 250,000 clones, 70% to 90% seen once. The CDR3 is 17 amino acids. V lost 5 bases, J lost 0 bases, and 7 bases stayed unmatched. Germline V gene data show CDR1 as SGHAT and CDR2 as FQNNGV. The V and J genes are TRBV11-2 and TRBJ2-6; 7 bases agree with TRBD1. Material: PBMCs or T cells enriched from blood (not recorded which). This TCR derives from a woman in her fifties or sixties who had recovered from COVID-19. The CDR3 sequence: CASSRDSDVSGANVLTF. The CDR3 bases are TGTGCCAGCAGCCGGGACAGTGACGTCTCTGGGGCCAACGTCCTGACTTTC. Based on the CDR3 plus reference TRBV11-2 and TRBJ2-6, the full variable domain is EAGVAQSPRYKIIEKRQSVAFWCNPISGHATLYWYQQILGQGPKLLIQFQNNGVVDDSQLPKDRFSAERLKGVDSTLKIQPAKLEDSAVYLCASSRDSDVSGANVLTFGAGSRLTVL.